A single T cell receptor (beta chain) is shown here with its context. The entry originates in a study of CD8 T cells in Susac syndrome. RNA amounts of roughly 0.5 to 1 ug underwent reverse transcription with random hexamers. The method of amplification for TCR beta CDR3 was immunoSEQ multiplex PCR, covering 54 Vbeta and 13 Jbeta. TCRdb passed the immunoSEQ multiplex PCR reads through MiXCR, listing each CDR3 protein once. The table lists over 150,000 distinct CDR3 sequences, 85% to 95% of them singletons. Germline V CDR1 and CDR2: MNHEY, SVGEGT. The CDR3 contains 19 residues. Deletions cut 5 bases from V and 0 bases from J, with 20 bases between.

This rearrangement joins TRBV6-2 or TRBV6-3 to TRBJ2-6, with D perhaps matching TRBD1 or TRBD2 (5 bases each). Material for sequencing was CD4+ T cells from PBMCs. This sequence originates from a human donor with Susac syndrome. CDR3 in DNA: TGTGCCAGCAGTAAACCGGGACCCCTCCGGAACTCTGGGGCCAACGTCCTGACTTTC. It codes for CASSKPGPLRNSGANVLTF.